Sequencing of this T cell receptor beta chain was carried out in a study of T cells in localized non-small cell lung cancer. Some clones are missing from TCRdb's copy, which holds only in-frame ones; the method was immunoSEQ multiplex PCR. The profile covers some 72,000 clones, with approximately 84% appearing a single time and about 2.7% taken by the ten largest. On this clone itself: Antigen specificity is unknown.

Points from the study as a whole: Longer overall survival associated with higher blood T cell density; shorter survival with higher adjacent-lung clonality. Uninvolved adjacent lung had more T cell clonality than any other tissue, topping tumor.

The CDR3 covers 16 residues. The germline V gene encodes CDR1 SGHTA and CDR2 FQGTGA. The ends were cut back, 5 bases at V and 3 bases at J, with 16 bases in the middle. The material sequenced was peripheral blood, taken before any cancer treatment. The clonotype was recovered from a man between 40 and 70 years old with stage I lung adenocarcinoma. V usage is TRBV7-3 and J usage is TRBJ2-2, with a possible D match to TRBD1 (6 bases). CDR3 DNA: TGTGCCAGCAGCCTCCAGGGGCCGAGGTACACCGGGGAGCTGTTTTTT. Translated: CASSLQGPRYTGELFF. Drawing the rest from reference TRBV7-3 and TRBJ2-2, the complete variable domain is GAGVSQTPSNKVTEKGKYVELRCDPISGHTALYWYRQSLGQGPEFLIYFQGTGAADDSGLPNDRFFAVRPEGSVSTLKIQRTERGDSAVYLCASSLQGPRYTGELFFGEGSRLTVL.